This TCR beta chain was captured in a study of control samples from healthy donors and cancer patients. Germline-derived CDR1 and CDR2 are WSHSY and SAAADI. The CDR3 contains 15 residues. V lost 2 bases to trimming and J lost 0 bases, with 8 bases between them. This clone appeared a single time. Assay used: immunoSEQ multiplex PCR; TCRdb lists only in-frame clones, some missing. The repertoire holds some 110,000 clones, with approximately 92% as singletons. The chain recombines TRBV10-2 with TRBJ2-4, with D perhaps matching TRBD1 (5 bases). Sequences were obtained from PBMCs. The clonotype originates from a woman in her forties or fifties with colorectal cancer. The CDR3 nucleotides read TGCGCCAGCAGTGAGGACAGACTAGCCAAAAACATTCAGTACTTC. It encodes CASSEDRLAKNIQYF.